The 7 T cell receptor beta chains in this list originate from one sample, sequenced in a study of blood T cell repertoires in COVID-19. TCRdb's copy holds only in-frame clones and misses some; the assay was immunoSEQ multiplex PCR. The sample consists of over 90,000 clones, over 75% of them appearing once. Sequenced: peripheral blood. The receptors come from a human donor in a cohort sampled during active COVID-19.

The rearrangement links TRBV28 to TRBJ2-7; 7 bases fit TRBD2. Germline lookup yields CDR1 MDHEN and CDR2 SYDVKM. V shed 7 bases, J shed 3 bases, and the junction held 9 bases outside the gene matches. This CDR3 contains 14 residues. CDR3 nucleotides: TGTGCCAGCATGGGACTACTATCGAACTACGAGCAGTACTTC. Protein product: CASMGLLSNYEQYF.

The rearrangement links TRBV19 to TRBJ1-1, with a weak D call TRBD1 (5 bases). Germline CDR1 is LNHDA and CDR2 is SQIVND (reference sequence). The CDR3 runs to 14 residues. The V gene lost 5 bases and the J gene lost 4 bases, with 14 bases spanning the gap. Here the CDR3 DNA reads TGTGCCAGTAGTCCCCCGGCGGGGGTCACTGAAGCTTTCTTT. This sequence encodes CASSPPAGVTEAFF.

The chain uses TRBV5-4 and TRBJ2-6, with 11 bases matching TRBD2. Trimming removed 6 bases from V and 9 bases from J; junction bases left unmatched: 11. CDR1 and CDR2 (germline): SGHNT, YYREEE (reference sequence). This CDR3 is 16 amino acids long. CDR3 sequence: CASTLGGTSGSNVLTF. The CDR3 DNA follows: TGTGCCAGCACCCTAGGGGGTACTAGCGGGAGCAACGTCCTGACTTTC.

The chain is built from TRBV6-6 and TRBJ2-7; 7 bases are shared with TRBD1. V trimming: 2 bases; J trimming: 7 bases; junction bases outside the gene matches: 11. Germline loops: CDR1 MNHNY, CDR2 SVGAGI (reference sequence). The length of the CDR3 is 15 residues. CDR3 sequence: CASSYDRVLGEEQYF. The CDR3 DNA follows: TGTGCCAGCAGTTACGACAGGGTATTGGGTGAGGAGCAGTACTTC.

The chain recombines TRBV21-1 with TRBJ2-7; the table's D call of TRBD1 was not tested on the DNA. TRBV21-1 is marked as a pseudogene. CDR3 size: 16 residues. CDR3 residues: CASSKKGEDSSYEQYF. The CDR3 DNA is TGTGCCAGCAGCAAAAAAGGTGAAGACAGCTCCTACGAGCAGTACTTC.

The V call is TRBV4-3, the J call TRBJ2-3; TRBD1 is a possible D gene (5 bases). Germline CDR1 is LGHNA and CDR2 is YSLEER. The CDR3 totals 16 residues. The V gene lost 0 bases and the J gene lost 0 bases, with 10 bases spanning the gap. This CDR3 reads CASSQDGAYSTDTQYF. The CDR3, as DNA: TGCGCCAGCAGCCAAGATGGGGCCTATAGCACAGATACGCAGTATTTT.

The CDR3 reads CASSDSSRGGTDTQYF. CDR3 coding DNA: TGTGCCAGCAGTGACTCTTCGAGGGGGGGAACAGATACGCAGTATTTT. The chain joins TRBV6-4 to TRBJ2-3, with D perhaps matching TRBD2 (7 bases). The CDR3 covers 16 residues. V lost 0 bases to trimming and J lost 3 bases, with 13 bases between them. Per the germline V gene, CDR1 is MRHNA and CDR2 is SNTAGT.